This T cell receptor (beta chain) was identified in a study of blood T cell repertoires in COVID-19. Background on the study: Specimens from acute and convalescent COVID-19 originated in the United States, Italy and Spain. Nucleic acid was either cDNA or gDNA, and it came from T cells, B-cell-depleted T cells, or PBMCs.

The V gene's germline CDR1 is LGHNA and CDR2 YNFKEQ. With V trimmed by 0 bases and J by 6 bases, 8 bases remained unmatched. The CDR3 runs to 16 residues. In the original workflow: The authors estimated nucleated cell counts from reference gene primer amplification. Only in-frame clones appear in the TCRdb table, and some are missing; sequencing was by immunoSEQ multiplex PCR. V, J and clone size were drawn from that table, and D and trimming were deduced from the DNA. Here the sample spans about 110,000 clones, roughly four fifths being singletons. This sequence originates from a woman between 65 and 79 years old with acute or convalescent COVID-19. The V call is TRBV4-2, the J call TRBJ2-1; 7 bases align to TRBD2. What was sequenced was peripheral blood. The CDR3 DNA reads as TGTGCCAGCAGCCAAGATTTGGGAGGGAGGAGCAATGAGCAGTTCTTC. Translated, it gives CASSQDLGGRSNEQFF.